This T cell receptor (beta chain) was identified during a study of cytomegalovirus exposure and HLA in healthy donors. General study results and limits: Earlier analysis yielded a pattern in which most TCR beta V segments were productive about 90% or about 30% of the time. The study carried out a later analysis of TCR beta sequences. It associated 15,000 to 20,000 of them with specific HLA alleles at a false discovery rate of 0.05. Among TCR sequences, most were rare, though some public TCRs appeared in many donors.

The CDR3 sequence is 15 residues long. Germline values: CDR1 SQVTM, CDR2 ANQGSEA. V lost 0 bases, J lost 5 bases, and 16 bases lay in between. Primers included in the PCR were 60 Vbeta and 13 Jbeta primers. The table came from immunoSEQ multiplex PCR; TCRdb's copy has only in-frame clones and leaves some out. The table lists about 160,000 clones, roughly 80% of them singletons. About this clone itself: Its specificity is not known.

The sample was PBMCs. The sequence was obtained from a man in his fifties or sixties in good health and CMV-seropositive. This chain connects TRBV29-1 to TRBJ2-5, with D possibly matching TRBD1 (5 bases). The CDR3 DNA reads as TGCAGCGTTGAAGATCCCAGGGCGGTGGGGGAGACCCAGTACTTC. Protein sequence: CSVEDPRAVGETQYF.